This TCR beta chain was obtained from a study of blood T cells in healthy people across ages (dated by TCRdb to about 2015). Background on the whole study: In model experiments, template switching captured roughly one uniquely barcoded TCR beta cDNA molecule for every two T cells. Using deep sequencing normalized with unique cDNA molecular identifiers, the study measured how TCR beta repertoire diversity changes with age. The donors were split into four age groups: young (average roughly 15 years), middle-aged (about 40), aged (roughly 60) and long-lived (over 80). Donors of different ages were randomly distributed across sequencing lanes to avoid experimental bias. For two donors (one aged 18 to 30 and one aged 80 or older), the study analyzed two additional independent replicas of 1 million unique cDNA reads from the same blood draw. Summary of the overall study and its limitations: Because donor CMV infection status was unknown, age-related changes in expanded clonotypes were potentially confounded. Estimates of total diversity based on one million sequenced T cells were regarded as lower bounds and as underestimates. Conclusive comparison of naive and antigen-experienced compartments was prevented by the profiling of bulk unsorted PBMCs. As age increased, observed TCR beta diversity per million T cells dropped in a roughly linear way, and a significant reduction was already evident by age 40. There was a strong correlation between observed TCR beta diversity and the percentage of naive T cells measured by flow cytometry. Compared with the aged group, the long-lived group had more naive CD4+ T cells, fewer expanded clones and increased TCR diversity, a pattern suggesting age selection.

The donors were under 40 Caucasian individuals from Russia, aged roughly 6 to 90 years, who were systemically healthy. Around 10 milliliters of peripheral blood were collected from each donor into EDTA-treated Vacutainer tubes. PBMCs were isolated by Ficoll-Paque density-gradient centrifugation, with at least 7 million obtained per sample. Total RNA, at least 5 micrograms per sample, was extracted from PBMCs with Trizol reagent. Naive CD45RAhigh/CD27high T cell percentages were measured by flow cytometry on a PBMC aliquot from every donor. The library was made by 5' RACE. Sequencing was performed on an Illumina HiSeq 2500. A second roughly 7 to 11 cycle PCR used a sample-barcoded 5' primer and a J-beta primer mix. Each TCR beta cDNA molecule received a unique molecular identifier from a template-switch 5' adaptor carrying 12 random nucleotides. Each sample yielded at least 3 million CDR3-containing paired-end reads. First-strand cDNA was synthesized from all RNA with the Mint cDNA synthesis kit, primed by a TRBC-specific oligonucleotide. Following uracil-DNA glycosylase treatment, all cDNA underwent a first 18-cycle PCR with the universal primers M1SS and BC2_uni_R. The original methods were these. Each sample was normalized by randomly selecting 1 million high-quality reads, each carrying a distinct molecular identifier. Instead of being binned into consensus sequences, reads that shared molecular identifiers were thrown out. CDR3 identification, clonotype clustering and error correction used MiTCR with a Q25 quality threshold and the strictest error-elimination algorithm. Lower-bound total TCR beta diversity was estimated with a nonparametric unseen species model using Euler transformation. The public reads were reprocessed in TCRdb via fastp at Q25 and MiXCR, keeping in-frame beta chains. Every entry covers one CDR3 protein and lists the most common genes and DNA from its rows. In this record, the V and J calls reflect TCRdb's handling and not the investigators' own analysis. This sample has 800,000 or so distinct CDR3 sequences in its table, and around 50% of those were observed once. Clones ranked in the top ten supply about a sixth of the sample.

The germline V gene specifies SGHDT as CDR1 and YYEEEE as CDR2. The junction shows trimming of 0 bases on V and 0 bases on J, plus 19 bases between the germline ends. The CDR3 runs 20 amino acids, cysteine and phenylalanine included. CDR3 DNA only is kept here, 60 bases in frame from base 1. Regarding this clonotype: Its antigen target is currently unknown. Base qualities are not recorded, but no much larger clone differs from it by a single base.

This TCR was sampled from an elderly man in good health. Sample: blood. The sequence is built from TRBV5-6 and TRBJ2-6, with TRBD1 as a weak D call on 5 bases. The CDR3 amino acid sequence is: CASSLDVGGQGNSGANVLTF. The bases are TGTGCCAGCAGCTTGGATGTCGGTGGCCAGGGAAACTCTGGGGCCAACGTCCTGACTTTC.